The sequence of this T cell receptor (beta chain) was determined in a study of blood T cell repertoires in COVID-19. The length of the CDR3 is 14 residues. With 2 bases removed from V and 1 base from J, the gap between germline ends came to 6 bases. Germline assignment: CDR1 MNHNS and CDR2 SASEGT. Profiled with immunoSEQ multiplex PCR; TCRdb holds only in-frame clones, not every one. The sample consists of roughly 57,000 clones, 90% of them appearing once. V gene TRBV6-1 combines with J gene TRBJ1-5; D call uncertain. This TCR was recovered from a human donor in a cohort sampled during active COVID-19. Input material: peripheral blood. CDR3 residues: CASSETYSNQPQHF. In DNA form, the CDR3 reads TGTGCCAGCAGTGAAACTTACAGCAATCAGCCCCAGCATTTT.